The 10 T cell receptor beta chains reported below all come from one sample, sequenced in a study of T cells in women clearing cervical HPV infection. Profiling relied on immunoSEQ multiplex PCR, and the TCRdb table lists in-frame clones only, not all of them. Reported are 10,000 to 15,000 clones; the ten largest clones contain around a quarter. Sequenced material: blood buffy coat. The receptors stem from a woman aged 18 to 75 with a cervical HPV16 infection that either progressed to CIN3+ or cleared (not recorded which).

As regards this clone: The read stops 3 residues short of the end of the CDR3; the missing end is completed from the germline J gene. The chain joins TRBV10-3 to TRBJ2-7; possible D gene TRBD1, 6 bases. This CDR3 contains 12 residues. V dropped 8 bases and J dropped 3 bases, with 11 bases sitting between them. Germline-derived CDR1 and CDR2 are ENHRY and SYGVKD. Incomplete CDR3 DNA: TGTGCCATCGGGCTGGACAGCTACGAG. The encoded protein is CAIGLDSYE. The whole CDR3 region reads CAIGLDSYEQYF.

CDR3 protein: CAWSRLGPVQGGEQNSPLHF. The CDR3 DNA, read in part, is TGTGCCTGGAGTCGGCTGGGCCCCGTACAGGGGGGGGAGCAGAATTCACCC. This rearrangement joins TRBV30 to TRBJ1-6, with 8 bases that match TRBD1. The read terminates 3 residues ahead of where the CDR3 ends, so the germline J gene completes it. From germline, CDR1 is GTSNPN and CDR2 SVGIG (reference sequence). This CDR3 comprises 20 residues. V lost 2 bases, J lost 7 bases, and 22 bases stayed unmatched.

Regarding this clone: The read terminates 3 residues before the CDR3 end, so the remaining end is supplied by the germline J gene. The rearrangement links TRBV30 to TRBJ1-5; weak D call: TRBD1 (6 bases). The V end was cut by 0 bases, the J end by 0 bases, with 9 bases between. Germline loops: CDR1 GTSNPN, CDR2 SVGIG (reference sequence). This CDR3 region has 15 residues. CDR3: CAWSVGQNSNQPQHF. Incomplete CDR3 DNA: TGTGCCTGGAGTGTCGGACAGAATAGCAATCAGCCC.

In the case of this clone: The read stops 3 residues short of the end of the CDR3; the missing end is completed from the germline J gene. V and J are TRBV5-8 and TRBJ2-5; D remains unclear. The V end was cut by 2 bases, the J end by 4 bases, with 15 bases between. The germline gives CDR1 SGHTS, CDR2 YDEGEE. The CDR3 covers 15 residues. The CDR3 spells CASSFWSGVGETQYF. The DNA read from the CDR3 is TGTGCCAGCAGCTTTTGGTCAGGAGTTGGAGAGACC.

As to this clone: The CDR3 end lies 3 residues beyond the end of the read and is filled in from the germline J gene. The V and J genes are TRBV20-1 and TRBJ1-2; perhaps TRBD1 as D (6 bases). Germline V gene lookup returns CDR1 DFQATT and CDR2 SNEGSKA (reference sequence). Trimming took off 5 bases at V and 1 base at J, with 23 bases between the two ends. This CDR3 has 17 amino acids. The CDR3 is CSAGGDTRGNLNYGYTF. The CDR3 DNA, read in part, is TGCAGTGCTGGGGGGGACACCCGGGGAAATCTTAACTATGGC.

In regard to this clone: With the read ending 3 residues before the CDR3 end, the germline J gene is used to fill in that end. This sequence joins TRBV20-1 and TRBJ1-4; D call uncertain. CDR1 and CDR2 (germline): DFQATT, SNEGSKA (reference sequence). The length of the CDR3 is 11 residues. V lost 5 bases and J lost 8, with 9 bases in between. The CDR3 is CSAAAREKLFF. The part of the CDR3 DNA that was read is TGCAGTGCTGCCGCGCGGGAAAAA.

For this clone: The missing CDR3 end, 3 residues past where the read stops, is filled in from the germline J gene. The chain joins TRBV5-4 to TRBJ2-3, with no clear D. V lost 0 bases and J lost 4, with 6 bases in between. There are 13 residues in the CDR3. Per the germline V gene, CDR1 is SGHNT and CDR2 is YYREEE (reference sequence). The CDR3 spells CASSLARADTQYF. Incomplete CDR3 DNA: TGTGCCAGCAGCTTGGCTCGGGCAGATACG.

Comments on this clone: The CDR3 end falls 3 residues outside the read, so it is completed with the germline J gene. This chain joins TRBV18 and TRBJ2-3, with TRBD1 matching 7 bases. The CDR3 is made up of 16 amino acids. Germline V gives CDR1 KGHSH, CDR2 LQKENI. V shed 3 bases and J 0 bases; nucleotides not matched to a gene: 6. CDR3 DNA, as far as it was read: TGTGCCAGCTCACCCCTTGGACAGGTCAGCACAGATACG. Translating gives CASSPLGQVSTDT. The whole CDR3 protein reads CASSPLGQVSTDTQYF.

On this clone itself: The sequenced fragment ends 3 residues before the CDR3 boundary, so the rest is inferred from the germline J gene. V and J are TRBV7-9 and TRBJ2-3; TRBD1 agrees at 11 bases. The V gene's germline CDR1 is SEHNR and CDR2 FQNEAQ (reference sequence). The CDR3 has 15 amino acids. J was trimmed by 2 bases and V by 6 bases; bases with no gene match: 4. CDR3: CASSLGQGATDTQYF. The sequenced part of the CDR3 DNA is TGTGCCAGCAGTCTTGGACAGGGGGCCACAGATACG.

This clone is classed as medium-sized by frequency. The DNA ends 3 residues before the CDR3 does, and the rest of the CDR3 is filled in from the germline J gene. The chain is built from TRBV18 and TRBJ2-3, with 10 bases aligning to TRBD2. Germline CDR1 and CDR2: KGHSH and LQKENI. V shed 5 bases and J 6 bases; nucleotides not matched to a gene: 11. The CDR3 covers 16 residues. The CDR3 sequence is CASSAGLASRGDTQYF. The CDR3 bases that were read are TGTGCCAGCTCAGCGGGACTAGCGTCCCGGGGGGATACG. Full variable domain (outside the CDR3, taken from reference TRBV18 and TRBJ2-3): NAGVMQNPRHLVRRRGQEARLRCSPMKGHSHVYWYRQLPEEGLKFMVYLQKENIIDESGMPKERFSAEFPKEGPSILRIQQVVRGDSAAYFCASSAGLASRGDTQYFGPGTRLTVL.